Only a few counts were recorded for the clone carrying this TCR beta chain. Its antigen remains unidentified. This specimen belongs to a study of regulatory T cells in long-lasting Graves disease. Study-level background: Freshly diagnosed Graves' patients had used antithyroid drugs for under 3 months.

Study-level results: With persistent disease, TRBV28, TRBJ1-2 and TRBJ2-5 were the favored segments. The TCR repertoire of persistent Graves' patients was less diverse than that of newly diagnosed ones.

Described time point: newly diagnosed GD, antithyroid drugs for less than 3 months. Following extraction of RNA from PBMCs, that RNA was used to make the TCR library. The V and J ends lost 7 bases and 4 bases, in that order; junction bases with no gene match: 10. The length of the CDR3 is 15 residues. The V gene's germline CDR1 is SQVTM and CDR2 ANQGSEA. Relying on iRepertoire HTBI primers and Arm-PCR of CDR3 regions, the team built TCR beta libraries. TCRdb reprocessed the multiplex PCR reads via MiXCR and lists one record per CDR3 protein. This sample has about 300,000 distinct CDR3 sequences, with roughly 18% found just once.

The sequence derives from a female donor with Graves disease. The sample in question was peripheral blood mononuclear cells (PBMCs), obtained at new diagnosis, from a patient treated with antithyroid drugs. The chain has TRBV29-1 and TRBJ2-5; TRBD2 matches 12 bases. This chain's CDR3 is CSGLTSGRELETQYF. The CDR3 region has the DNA TGCAGCGGGTTGACTAGCGGGAGAGAACTAGAGACCCAGTACTTC.